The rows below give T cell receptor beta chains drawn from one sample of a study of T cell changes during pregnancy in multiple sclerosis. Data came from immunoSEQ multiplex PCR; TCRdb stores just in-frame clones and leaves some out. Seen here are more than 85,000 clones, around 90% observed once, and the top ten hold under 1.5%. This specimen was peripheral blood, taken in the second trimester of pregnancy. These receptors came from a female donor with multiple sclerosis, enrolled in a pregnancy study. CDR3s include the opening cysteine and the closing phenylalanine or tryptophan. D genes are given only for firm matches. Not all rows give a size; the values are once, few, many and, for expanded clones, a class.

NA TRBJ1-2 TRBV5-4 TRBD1 CASSFDRGRRYGYTF TGTGCCAGCAGCTTTGACAGGGGGCGCAGGTATGGCTACACCTTC
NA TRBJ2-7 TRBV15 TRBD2 CATSAIGLADYEQYF TGTGCCACCAGCGCTATCGGACTAGCGGATTACGAGCAGTACTTC
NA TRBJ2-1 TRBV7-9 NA CASSFDRGIQFF TGTGCCAGCAGCTTCGACCGGGGGATACAGTTCTTC
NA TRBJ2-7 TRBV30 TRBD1 CAWSRQGNEQYF TGTGCCTGGAGTCGACAGGGTAACGAGCAGTACTTC
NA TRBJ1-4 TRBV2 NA CASSESSRGGEKLFF TGTGCCAGCAGTGAGTCCTCACGAGGGGGTGAAAAACTGTTTTTT
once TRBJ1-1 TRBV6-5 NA CASSYRQENTEAFF TGTGCCAGCAGTTACCGGCAGGAGAACACTGAAGCTTTCTTT
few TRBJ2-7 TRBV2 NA CASSPTYEQYF TGTGCCAGCAGCCCAACCTACGAGCAGTACTTC
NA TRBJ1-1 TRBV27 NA CASSLTANTEAFF TGTGCCAGCAGCCTGACAGCCAACACTGAAGCTTTCTTT
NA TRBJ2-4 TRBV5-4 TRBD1 CASSTPFRTGDLAKNIQYF TGTGCCAGCAGCACCCCCTTCAGGACAGGGGATTTGGCCAAAAACATTCAGTACTTC
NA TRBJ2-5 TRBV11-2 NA CASSLESVTWETQYF TGTGCCAGCAGCTTAGAGAGCGTGACTTGGGAGACCCAGTACTTC
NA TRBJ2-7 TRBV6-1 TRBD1 CASSLRGQVYEQYF TGTGCCAGCAGTTTAAGGGGGCAGGTCTACGAGCAGTACTTC
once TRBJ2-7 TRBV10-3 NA CATRDSDYEQYF TGTGCCACGCGGGACTCTGACTACGAGCAGTACTTC
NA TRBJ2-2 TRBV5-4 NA CASSPQLGSTGELFF TGTGCCAGCAGCCCTCAGCTGGGGAGCACCGGGGAGCTGTTTTTT
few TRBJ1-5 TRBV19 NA CASSVQGGSLRPQHF TGTGCCAGTAGTGTACAGGGCGGGAGCCTGCGGCCCCAGCATTTT
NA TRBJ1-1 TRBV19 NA CASTPDSGLYTEAFF TGTGCCAGTACTCCCGATTCAGGCCTCTACACTGAAGCTTTCTTT
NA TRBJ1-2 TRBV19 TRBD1 CATSRDRKSPNYGYTF TGTGCCACGAGCCGGGACAGAAAATCTCCTAACTATGGCTACACCTTC
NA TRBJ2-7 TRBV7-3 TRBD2 CASSLGGGPYEQYF TGTGCCAGCAGCTTGGGCGGGGGTCCCTACGAGCAGTACTTC
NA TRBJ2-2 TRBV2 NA CASSEYRAGTGELFF TGTGCCAGCAGTGAATATCGGGCAGGGACCGGGGAGCTGTTTTTT
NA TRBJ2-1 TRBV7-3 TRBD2 CASSLRGGSSYNEQFF TGTGCCAGCAGCTTAAGGGGCGGGAGCTCCTACAATGAGCAGTTCTTC
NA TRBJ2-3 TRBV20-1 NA CRAAEDTQYF TGCAGAGCAGCGGAAGATACGCAGTATTTT
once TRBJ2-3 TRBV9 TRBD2 CASSASGGASDTQYF TGTGCCAGCAGCGCTAGCGGGGGGGCTTCAGATACGCAGTATTTT
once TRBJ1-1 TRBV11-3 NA CASSLGSDNTEAFF TGTGCCAGCAGCTTAGGAAGCGATAACACTGAAGCTTTCTTT
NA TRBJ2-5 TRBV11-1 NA CASSGLQETQYF TGTGCCAGCTCTGGGCTGCAAGAGACCCAGTACTTC
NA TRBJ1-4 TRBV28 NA CASSLPSPGANEKLFF TGTGCCAGCAGCCTCCCCTCCCCCGGGGCTAATGAAAAACTGTTTTTT